These T cell receptor beta chains were read from a single sample in a study of T-cell reconstitution after alpha-beta-depleted transplantation in children. Each CDR3 protein is one row after TCRdb ran MiXCR on the PCR reads. The table records fewer than 550,000 distinct CDR3 sequences, 10% to 13% of them present only once. Source: PBMCs, taken before TCRalphabeta/CD19-depleted stem cell transplant. The receptors stem from a child aged 2 to 10 with inherited bone marrow failure, due to receive a stem cell transplant. The CDR3 runs from the conserved cysteine through the conserved F or W. A D gene is named only where the DNA matches it firmly. Size is stated for part of the rows, as once, few or many counts, or as a class when the clone is expanded.

J gene: TRBJ2-6
V gene: TRBV6-2/TRBV6-3
D gene: .
clone size: few
CDR3 DNA: TGTGCCAGCAGTTACTTCGGTGGCAGGGACCCCTCTGGGGCCAACGTCCTGACTTTC
CDR3 protein: CASSYFGGRDPSGANVLTF

J gene: TRBJ2-1
V gene: TRBV18
D gene: .
clone size: many
CDR3 DNA: TGTGCCAGCTCATCCAGTCAGGCCTATGAGCAGTTCTTC
CDR3 protein: CASSSSQAYEQFF

J gene: TRBJ2-4
V gene: TRBV7-9
D gene: .
clone size: .
CDR3 DNA: TGTGCCAGCAGCCGGGTGGTTATAACAGCCAAAAACATTCAGTACTTC
CDR3 protein: CASSRVVITAKNIQYF

J gene: TRBJ1-1
V gene: TRBV29-1
D gene: TRBD1
clone size: many
CDR3 DNA: TGCAGCGGCGAGACAGGGGGTGGGAACACTGAAGCTTTCTTT
CDR3 protein: CSGETGGGNTEAFF

J gene: TRBJ2-7
V gene: TRBV27
D gene: TRBD2
clone size: many
CDR3 DNA: TGTGCCAGCAGTTCCAGGACTAGCGGGAGCGAGCAGTACTTC
CDR3 protein: CASSSRTSGSEQYF

J gene: TRBJ1-1
V gene: TRBV7-9
D gene: .
clone size: .
CDR3 DNA: TGTGCCTGCAGTTCCTACAGGGACACTGAAGCTTTCTTT
CDR3 protein: CACSSYRDTEAFF

J gene: TRBJ2-5
V gene: TRBV28
D gene: .
clone size: .
CDR3 DNA: TGTGCCTCTGGTTGGCGGCTGTTAGAGACCCAGTACTTC
CDR3 protein: CASGWRLLETQYF

J gene: TRBJ2-4
V gene: TRBV20-1
D gene: .
clone size: many
CDR3 DNA: TGCAGTGCTGAGAGGGGTACTGCCAAAAACATTCAGTACTTC
CDR3 protein: CSAERGTAKNIQYF

J gene: TRBJ2-1
V gene: TRBV5-1
D gene: TRBD1
clone size: .
CDR3 DNA: TGCGCCAGCAGCTATGGGACAGGGGGCTCCTACAATGAGCAGTTCTTC
CDR3 protein: CASSYGTGGSYNEQFF

J gene: TRBJ1-5
V gene: TRBV4-2
D gene: .
clone size: many
CDR3 DNA: TGTGCCAGCAGCCAAGTGCCAGCGGGCAATCAGCCCCAGCATTTT
CDR3 protein: CASSQVPAGNQPQHF

J gene: TRBJ1-5
V gene: TRBV27
D gene: TRBD1
clone size: many
CDR3 DNA: TGTGCCAGCAGTTCTCGACAGGGGAGCAATCAGCCCCAGCATTTT
CDR3 protein: CASSSRQGSNQPQHF

J gene: TRBJ2-7
V gene: TRBV4-2
D gene: .
clone size: .
CDR3 DNA: TGTGCCAGCAGCCAAGATCGTTGGCAGTCCTACGAGCAGTACTTC
CDR3 protein: CASSQDRWQSYEQYF

J gene: TRBJ2-7
V gene: TRBV27
D gene: TRBD1
clone size: many
CDR3 DNA: TGTGCCAGCAGTTTGGTCGGGACAGGTCCCTACGAGCAGTACTTC
CDR3 protein: CASSLVGTGPYEQYF

J gene: TRBJ1-1
V gene: TRBV12-3/TRBV12-4
D gene: .
clone size: many
CDR3 DNA: TGTGCCAGCAGTTGGACAGCCGGGAACACTGAAGCTTTCTTT
CDR3 protein: CASSWTAGNTEAFF

J gene: TRBJ2-3
V gene: TRBV10-3
D gene: .
clone size: .
CDR3 DNA: TGTGCCATCAGAGTCGATCGTTTGGATACGCAGTATTTT
CDR3 protein: CAIRVDRLDTQYF

J gene: TRBJ2-3
V gene: TRBV15
D gene: .
clone size: many
CDR3 DNA: TGTGCCACCAGCTGGACTGGGGGTTCGGATACGCAGTATTTT
CDR3 protein: CATSWTGGSDTQYF

J gene: TRBJ1-2
V gene: TRBV19
D gene: TRBD1
clone size: few
CDR3 DNA: TGTGCCAGTAGTATGCTCACAGGGGGCATAATGTACTATGGCTACACCTTC
CDR3 protein: CASSMLTGGIMYYGYTF

J gene: TRBJ1-1
V gene: TRBV6-1
D gene: TRBD1
clone size: many
CDR3 DNA: TGTGCCAGCAGTCCCGGACAGGGGAGAGGGGACACTGAAGCTTTCTTT
CDR3 protein: CASSPGQGRGDTEAFF

J gene: TRBJ2-3
V gene: TRBV4-3
D gene: TRBD2
clone size: many
CDR3 DNA: TGCGCCAGCAGCCCTCGTCCCCCGGCGGGAGCGGGAGATACGCAGTATTTT
CDR3 protein: CASSPRPPAGAGDTQYF

J gene: TRBJ2-1
V gene: TRBV5-4
D gene: TRBD2
clone size: many
CDR3 DNA: TGTGCCAGCAAACTAGCGGCTCCCTCCTACAATGAGCAGTTCTTC
CDR3 protein: CASKLAAPSYNEQFF

J gene: TRBJ2-2
V gene: TRBV9
D gene: TRBD2
clone size: many
CDR3 DNA: TGTGCCAGCAGCCCCCGGGGACTACCCACCGGGGAGCTGTTTTTT
CDR3 protein: CASSPRGLPTGELFF

J gene: TRBJ2-1
V gene: TRBV6-1
D gene: TRBD1
clone size: few
CDR3 DNA: TGTGCCAACAGCAGTTTATTACAGGGGGGAAGGAATGAGCAGTTCTTC
CDR3 protein: CANSSLLQGGRNEQFF

J gene: TRBJ2-7
V gene: TRBV12-3/TRBV12-4
D gene: TRBD2
clone size: .
CDR3 DNA: TGTGCCAGCAGTTTATGGGCTAGCGGGCCGACCTACGAGCAGTACTTC
CDR3 protein: CASSLWASGPTYEQYF

J gene: TRBJ1-3
V gene: TRBV29-1
D gene: TRBD1
clone size: many
CDR3 DNA: TGCAGCGGGGAGACAGGGGGAAGTAATGGAAACACCATATATTTT
CDR3 protein: CSGETGGSNGNTIYF

J gene: TRBJ2-3
V gene: TRBV5-1
D gene: .
clone size: many
CDR3 DNA: TGCGCCAGCAGCCTCCCGGCCGCAGATACGCAGTATTTT
CDR3 protein: CASSLPAADTQYF

J gene: TRBJ2-4
V gene: TRBV11-2
D gene: TRBD2
clone size: .
CDR3 DNA: TGTGCCAGCAGCTCTCTAGCGGTCAAAAACATTCAGTACTTC
CDR3 protein: CASSSLAVKNIQYF

J gene: TRBJ2-2
V gene: TRBV11-2
D gene: TRBD2
clone size: many
CDR3 DNA: TGTGCCAGCAGCAGGAATGGGGGGGGAAACACCGGGGAGCTGTTTTTT
CDR3 protein: CASSRNGGGNTGELFF

J gene: TRBJ2-1
V gene: TRBV20-1
D gene: .
clone size: many
CDR3 DNA: TGCAGTGCTAGAGGACCTTTTGAGCAGTTCTTC
CDR3 protein: CSARGPFEQFF

J gene: TRBJ1-2
V gene: TRBV27
D gene: TRBD1
clone size: many
CDR3 DNA: TGTGCCAGCAGTCCCCGGACAGGGGGCTATGGCTACACCTTC
CDR3 protein: CASSPRTGGYGYTF

J gene: TRBJ2-1
V gene: TRBV2
D gene: .
clone size: .
CDR3 DNA: TGTGCCAGCACCCAAGCCCCTAAAGTAGACAATGAGCAGTTCTTC
CDR3 protein: CASTQAPKVDNEQFF

J gene: TRBJ2-2
V gene: TRBV4-3
D gene: TRBD2
clone size: many
CDR3 DNA: TGCGCCAGCAAAAAGGGATTGCGGGAGGAGGCCGGGGAGCTGTTTTTT
CDR3 protein: CASKKGLREEAGELFF

J gene: TRBJ2-1
V gene: TRBV20-1
D gene: TRBD2
clone size: .
CDR3 DNA: TGCAGTGCTAGACGACTAGCGGAGGACAATGAGCAGTTCTTC
CDR3 protein: CSARRLAEDNEQFF

J gene: TRBJ1-5
V gene: TRBV12-3/TRBV12-4
D gene: .
clone size: .
CDR3 DNA: TGTGCCAGCGCCAGACAGGCGAGCAATCAGCCCCAGCATTTT
CDR3 protein: CASARQASNQPQHF

J gene: TRBJ2-1
V gene: TRBV20-1
D gene: .
clone size: many
CDR3 DNA: TGCAGTGCTGGCGGGCGGGGAGCAAGCTCCTACAATGAGCAGTTCTTC
CDR3 protein: CSAGGRGASSYNEQFF

J gene: TRBJ2-3
V gene: TRBV20-1
D gene: TRBD1
clone size: few
CDR3 DNA: TGCAGTGCTACCCGGGTGGACAGGGGTCCATTGGATACGCAGTATTTT
CDR3 protein: CSATRVDRGPLDTQYF

J gene: TRBJ2-1
V gene: TRBV7-6
D gene: .
clone size: .
CDR3 DNA: TGTGCCAGCAGCCACCATAGCCCGAGAATCAATGAGCAGTTCTTC
CDR3 protein: CASSHHSPRINEQFF

J gene: TRBJ2-1
V gene: TRBV27
D gene: TRBD2
clone size: .
CDR3 DNA: TGTGCCAGCAGTACAAGACTAGCGGCCCTTGAGCAGTTCTTC
CDR3 protein: CASSTRLAALEQFF

J gene: TRBJ2-7
V gene: TRBV12-3/TRBV12-4
D gene: TRBD2
clone size: many
CDR3 DNA: TGTGCCAGCAGAGTGACTAGCGGGAAAGGCTACGAGCAGTACTTC
CDR3 protein: CASRVTSGKGYEQYF

J gene: TRBJ2-1
V gene: TRBV29-1
D gene: .
clone size: many
CDR3 DNA: TGCAGCTTCCTACAGATGCTAGCGTGGAATGAGCAGTTCTTC
CDR3 protein: CSFLQMLAWNEQFF

J gene: TRBJ2-2
V gene: TRBV12-3/TRBV12-4
D gene: .
clone size: .
CDR3 DNA: TGTGCCAGCAGTTTAAGCGGCGCGACCGGGGAGCTGTTTTTT
CDR3 protein: CASSLSGATGELFF

J gene: TRBJ2-1
V gene: TRBV29-1
D gene: TRBD2
clone size: many
CDR3 DNA: TGCAGCGTTGTTCCCCCGACTAGCGGCCTATACAATGAGCAGTTCTTC
CDR3 protein: CSVVPPTSGLYNEQFF

J gene: TRBJ2-1
V gene: TRBV4-3
D gene: .
clone size: many
CDR3 DNA: TGCGCCAGCAGCCAAGGCGGAGGACGAGAGCGCAATGAGCAGTTCTTC
CDR3 protein: CASSQGGGRERNEQFF

J gene: TRBJ2-7
V gene: TRBV5-5
D gene: .
clone size: many
CDR3 DNA: TGTGCCAGCAGCGAGATAGTGGCCGTGAGAGAGCAGTACTTC
CDR3 protein: CASSEIVAVREQYF